The T cell receptor (beta chain) described here comes from a study of shared clonotypes between healthy human individuals. Study-wide results and caveats: Naive subsets generally exceeded memory subsets in estimated richness. Shared clonotypes: approximately 5% naive CD4, under 4% naive CD8, 2.3% memory CD4, approximately 0.41% memory CD8.

Germline CDR1 LGHNA, CDR2 YSLEER. Trimming took off 0 bases at V and 1 base at J, with 5 bases between the two ends. The CDR3 length is 14 residues. With respect to this clone: Antigen unknown.

Deep was the level at which the assay was run. The input for sorted-subset replicate PCRs was approximately 200 ng DNA, around 30,000 T cell genomes. The data were produced by immunoSEQ multiplex PCR, yet TCRdb's version contains in-frame clones alone and is incomplete. The sample contains more than 2 million clones, around 95% of which appear only once. This TCR derives from a young man in good health. Material for sequencing was naive CD4+ T cells sorted from blood. Regarding subset: CD45RA+ positively selected. The J gene is TRBJ2-3, the V gene TRBV4-3, with no clear D. The CDR3 sequence is CASSQEVGTDTQYF. As DNA, the CDR3 is TGCGCCAGCAGCCAAGAGGTTGGCACAGATACGCAGTATTTT.